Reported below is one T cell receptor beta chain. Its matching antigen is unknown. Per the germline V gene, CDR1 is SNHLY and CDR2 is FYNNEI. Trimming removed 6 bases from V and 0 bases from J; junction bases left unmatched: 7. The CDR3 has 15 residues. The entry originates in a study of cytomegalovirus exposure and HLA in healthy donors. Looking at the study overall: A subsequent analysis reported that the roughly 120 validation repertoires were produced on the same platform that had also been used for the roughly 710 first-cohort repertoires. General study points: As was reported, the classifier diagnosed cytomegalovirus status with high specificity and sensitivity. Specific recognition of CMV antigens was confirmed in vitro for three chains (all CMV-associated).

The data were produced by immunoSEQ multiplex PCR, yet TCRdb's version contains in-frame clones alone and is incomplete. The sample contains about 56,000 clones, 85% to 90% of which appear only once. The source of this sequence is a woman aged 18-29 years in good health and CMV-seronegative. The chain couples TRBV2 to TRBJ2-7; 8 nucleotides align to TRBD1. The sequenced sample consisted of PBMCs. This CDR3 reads CASRATGGSSYEQYF. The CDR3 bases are TGTGCCAGCAGAGCAACAGGGGGTAGCTCCTACGAGCAGTACTTC.